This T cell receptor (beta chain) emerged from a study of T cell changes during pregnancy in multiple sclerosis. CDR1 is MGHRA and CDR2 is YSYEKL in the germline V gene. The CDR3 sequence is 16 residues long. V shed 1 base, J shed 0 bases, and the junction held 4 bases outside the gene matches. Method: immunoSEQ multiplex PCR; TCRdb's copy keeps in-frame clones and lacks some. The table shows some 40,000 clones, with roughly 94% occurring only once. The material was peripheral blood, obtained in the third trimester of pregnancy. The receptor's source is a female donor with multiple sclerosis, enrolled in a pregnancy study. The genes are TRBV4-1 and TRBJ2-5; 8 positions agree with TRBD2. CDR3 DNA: TGCGCCAGCAGCCAAGGTAGCGGGGCTAACCAAGAGACCCAGTACTTC. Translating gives CASSQGSGANQETQYF.